Listed below are T cell receptor beta chains from one sample, sequenced in a study of cytomegalovirus exposure and HLA in healthy donors. Generated by immunoSEQ multiplex PCR, the TCRdb table keeps only in-frame clones and is missing some. In the table there are about 130,000 clones, 82% of which are singletons. The sample taken for sequencing was PBMCs. The origin of the receptors is a boy aged 2-9 years in good health and CMV-seronegative. The CDR3 runs from the conserved cysteine through the conserved F or W. Fields, in order: V gene, J gene, D gene, clone size, CDR3 DNA, CDR3 protein. A D gene is named only where the DNA matches it firmly. Clone size is shown for a subset of rows, as once, few, many or a class of expanded clone.

TRBV19	TRBJ2-5	TRBD1	once	TGTGCCAGTAGTTCCTTCGGACAGGGTAAAGAGACCCAGTACTTC	CASSSFGQGKETQYF
TRBV21-1	TRBJ2-5	NA	NA	TGTGCCTTACAAGAGACCCAGTACTTC	CALQETQYF
TRBV7-2	TRBJ1-2	NA	NA	TGTGCCAGCAGCTTAGCGTGGTGGGGACTCACCTTC	CASSLAWWGLTF
TRBV6-1	TRBJ2-1	NA	NA	TGTGCCAGCAGTGAAGCGCCCGGGGGAAATGAGCAGTTCTTC	CASSEAPGGNEQFF
TRBV6-5	TRBJ1-1	NA	NA	TGTGCCAGCAGTTACTACTCGGGACACCTGAACACTGAAGCTTTCTTT	CASSYYSGHLNTEAFF
TRBV27	TRBJ2-1	TRBD2	NA	TGTGCCAGCAGTTCCGGACTAGCGGGAGGGGAGCAGTTCTTC	CASSSGLAGGEQFF
TRBV7-9	TRBJ2-5	TRBD2	NA	TGTGCCAGCAGCTTAGTCGGTGGGGGACTAGCCGAAAAAGAGCAGTACTTC	CASSLVGGGLAEKEQYF
TRBV7-3	TRBJ1-2	TRBD1	NA	TGTGCCAGCAGCTTATTGGACAGGGACTATGGCTACACCTTC	CASSLLDRDYGYTF
TRBV6-6	TRBJ1-2	NA	NA	TGTGCCAGCAGTTACGTAGGGGGTCAAGGCTACACCTTC	CASSYVGGQGYTF
TRBV6-5	TRBJ2-1	TRBD1	NA	TGTGCCAGCAGCCCCGGGACAGCAACCTACAATGAGCAGTTCTTC	CASSPGTATYNEQFF
TRBV7-9	TRBJ1-2	TRBD1	NA	TGTGCCAGCAGCCCGGGACAGAACTATGGCTACACCTTC	CASSPGQNYGYTF
TRBV27	TRBJ1-6	NA	NA	TGTGCCAGCAGTTTAGGAGGCTTAGGTTCACCCCTCCACTTT	CASSLGGLGSPLHF
TRBV27	TRBJ2-7	TRBD1	NA	TGTGCCAGCAGTTTAATGGCGGGGGACAGGGGTCACGAGCAGTACTTC	CASSLMAGDRGHEQYF
TRBV12-5	TRBJ1-1	NA	NA	TGTGCTAGTGGTTTGGACCCTCAGGTGAACACTGAAGCTTTCTTT	CASGLDPQVNTEAFF
TRBV14	TRBJ2-5	NA	few	TGTGCCAGCAGCCCTACCATTGAAGAGACCCAGTACTTC	CASSPTIEETQYF
TRBV27	TRBJ2-5	TRBD1	NA	TGTGCCAGCCAAAACAGGGGAGAGACCCAGTACTTC	CASQNRGETQYF
TRBV4-1	TRBJ2-5	NA	once	TGCGCCAGCAGCCAAGGGGCCTCAAGCCCACCTTCCCGAGAGACCCAGTACTTC	CASSQGASSPPSRETQYF
TRBV9	TRBJ1-2	TRBD1	NA	TGTGCCAGCAGCGTAGCTAGGGCAGGGGGCGGTGGCTACACCTTC	CASSVARAGGGGYTF
TRBV11-3	TRBJ2-3	TRBD1	NA	TGTGCCAGCAGCCAACCGGGACAGGGTTCAGATACGCAGTATTTT	CASSQPGQGSDTQYF
TRBV18	TRBJ1-1	TRBD1	NA	TGTGCCAGCTCACCGGACAGGGACACTGAAGCTTTCTTT	CASSPDRDTEAFF
TRBV2	TRBJ1-2	NA	NA	TGTGCCAGCTCTCCGGGATCTAACTATGGCTACACCTTC	CASSPGSNYGYTF
TRBV7-8	TRBJ2-2	NA	NA	TGTGCCAGCAGCTTATCGGGGGAGTGGCTCCCAGGCGGCGGGGAGCTGTTTTTT	CASSLSGEWLPGGGELFF
TRBV18	TRBJ1-1	NA	few	TGTGCCAGCTCACCCGGACAAGCGAACACTGAAGCTTTCTTT	CASSPGQANTEAFF
TRBV27	TRBJ1-5	NA	NA	TGTGCCAGCAGTGGGGGCGGCGGTCAGCCCCAGCATTTT	CASSGGGGQPQHF
TRBV7-3	TRBJ1-6	NA	NA	TGTGCCAGCAGCTTAAGGGCGGCGGGAAAGGGTGGCAATTCACCCCTCCACTTT	CASSLRAAGKGGNSPLHF
TRBV6-5	TRBJ2-7	TRBD1	NA	TGTGCCAGCAGTTCGGGACAGTCCTACGAGCAGTACTTC	CASSSGQSYEQYF